Listed below are T cell receptor beta chains from one sample, sequenced in a study of blood T cell repertoires in COVID-19. The method was immunoSEQ multiplex PCR; TCRdb's version includes in-frame clones alone and lacks a portion of them. The sample lists 220,000 or so clones; around 80% were seen once. The specimen was peripheral blood. These receptors came from a woman aged 65 to 85 with acute or convalescent COVID-19. Each CDR3 is given with its conserved first and last residue. The order of the fields is D gene, clone size, J gene, V gene, CDR3 DNA, CDR3 protein. A D gene is named only where the DNA matches it firmly. Clone size is shown for a subset of rows, as once, few, many or a class of expanded clone.

>TRBD1|NA|TRBJ1-1|TRBV2
TGTGCCAGCAGCGCACAGGGGGAGTCTGAAGCTTTCTTT
CASSAQGESEAFF
>NA|NA|TRBJ1-5|TRBV5-6
TGTGCCAGCACCGTTTATCCCGGGGAGCCCCAGCATTTT
CASTVYPGEPQHF
>TRBD2|NA|TRBJ2-1|TRBV28
TGTGCCAGCAGTTTATTACTAGCGGGTTACAATGAGCAGTTCTTC
CASSLLLAGYNEQFF
>TRBD1|NA|TRBJ2-2|TRBV5-1
TGCGCCAGCAGCCTACAGGGGGCCACCGGGGAGCTGTTTTTT
CASSLQGATGELFF
>NA|NA|TRBJ2-2|TRBV10-1
TGCGCCAGCAGTGATGTGAACAGGGCGGCCTTGCTGAACACCGGGGAGCTGTTTTTT
CASSDVNRAALLNTGELFF
>NA|NA|TRBJ2-3|TRBV18
TGTGCCAGCTCACCCGGGATGACGAACACAGATACGCAGTATTTT
CASSPGMTNTDTQYF
>TRBD1|NA|TRBJ2-5|TRBV28
TGTGCCAGCAGTTCCATCACAGGGGGCAGAGAGACCCAGTACTTC
CASSSITGGRETQYF
>NA|NA|TRBJ2-1|TRBV3-1/TRBV3-2
TGTGCCAGCAGCCAAGATCGGGGGGCGGGAGCCTACAATGAGCAGTTCTTC
CASSQDRGAGAYNEQFF
>TRBD2|NA|TRBJ2-3|TRBV10-3
TGTGCCGTCCAGCGGGAGGGTACAGATACGCAGTATTTT
CAVQREGTDTQYF
>TRBD2|NA|TRBJ2-3|TRBV24-1
TGTGCCACCAGTGATAGCGGGGAGACCTCCTCCACAGATGCGCAGTATTTT
CATSDSGETSSTDAQYF
>NA|few|TRBJ1-1|TRBV18
TGTGCCAGCTCACCCGACAGACAGACTGAAGCTTTCTTT
CASSPDRQTEAFF
>NA|NA|TRBJ2-7|TRBV3-1/TRBV3-2
TGTGCCAGCAGCCAAGAGGGGTCCGAGGGAATCTACGAGCAGTACTTC
CASSQEGSEGIYEQYF
>NA|NA|TRBJ2-3|TRBV15
TGTGCCACCAGCAGAGATCGGGGGTCAGATACGCAGTATTTT
CATSRDRGSDTQYF
>NA|NA|TRBJ2-7|TRBV19
TGTGCCAGTAGTATTGGGGGGAGCGAGCAGTACTTC
CASSIGGSEQYF
>TRBD1|NA|TRBJ2-1|TRBV5-1
TGCGCCAGCAGCCCGGGACAGTGGAACAATGAGCAGTTCTTC
CASSPGQWNNEQFF
>NA|NA|TRBJ1-1|TRBV5-1
TGCGCCAGCAGCTTGGGGACAGACAGAACTGAAGCTTTCTTT
CASSLGTDRTEAFF
>TRBD2|NA|TRBJ2-1|TRBV7-9
TGTGCCAGCAGCCTCGGGGCTAGCGGACTTAATGAGCAGTTCTTC
CASSLGASGLNEQFF
>NA|NA|TRBJ2-3|TRBV6-5
TGTGCCAGCAGGTCAGGGGCAGGGATTACAGATACGCAGTATTTT
CASRSGAGITDTQYF
>TRBD2|NA|TRBJ2-2|TRBV27
TGTGCCAGCAGTTTAACTCCCGATCGACTAGCGGGAGGTAACACCGGGGAGCTGTTTTTT
CASSLTPDRLAGGNTGELFF
>NA|once|TRBJ2-5|TRBV3-1/TRBV3-2
TGTGCCAGCAGCCTACAGGAGTTTGAAGAGACCCAGTACTTC
CASSLQEFEETQYF
>TRBD1|NA|TRBJ2-7|TRBV11-3
TGTGCCAGCAGCCACCGGACAGGGGGCTACGAGCAGTACTTC
CASSHRTGGYEQYF
>NA|few|TRBJ1-2|TRBV3-1/TRBV3-2
TGTGCCAGCAGCCTAGCGACCCAGGATGGCTACACCTTC
CASSLATQDGYTF
>TRBD1|few|TRBJ2-1|TRBV3-1/TRBV3-2
TGTGCCAGCAGCCGACAGGGGGCCTTTTACAATGAGCAGTTCTTC
CASSRQGAFYNEQFF
>NA|NA|TRBJ2-5|TRBV9
TGTGCCAGCAGCGTAGGGGGGGATCCCGAAGAGACCCAGTACTTC
CASSVGGDPEETQYF
>TRBD1|NA|TRBJ1-1|TRBV5-4
TGTGCCAGCAGCGGCGGACAGGGGGCAAATGTTGGCACTGAAGCTTTCTTT
CASSGGQGANVGTEAFF
>TRBD1|NA|TRBJ1-6|TRBV27
TGTGCCAGCAGTACCCAGACAGGGGGTTATTTTTCACCCCTCCACTTT
CASSTQTGGYFSPLHF
>NA|once|TRBJ1-4|TRBV7-9
TGTGCCAGCAGCTTAGGGTTCGGTAATGAAAAACTGTTTTTT
CASSLGFGNEKLFF
>TRBD1|NA|TRBJ1-1|TRBV2
TGTGCCAGCGAGAAGCACAGGGGGCTCACTGAAGCTTTCTTT
CASEKHRGLTEAFF
>NA|NA|TRBJ2-5|TRBV11-3
TGTGCCAGCAGCGCGCGACAGGGAGGACAAGAGACCCAGTACTTC
CASSARQGGQETQYF
>NA|NA|TRBJ2-7|TRBV28
TGTGCCAGCAGCCCAAGTGCAGGCCATACCTACGAGCAGTACTTC
CASSPSAGHTYEQYF
>TRBD1|NA|TRBJ1-6|TRBV11-2
TGTGCCAGCAGCTTGACAGGGGGTAATTCACCCCTCCACTTT
CASSLTGGNSPLHF
>TRBD2|NA|TRBJ2-1|TRBV6-5
TGTGCCAGCAGTTTCCGCCCGGGAGGGGAACACAATGAGCAGTTCTTC
CASSFRPGGEHNEQFF
>TRBD2|once|TRBJ2-1|TRBV4-1
TGCGCCAGCAGCCAAGACCCGGACAGGGCTGGGACTAGCGGCTACAATGAGCAGTTCTTC
CASSQDPDRAGTSGYNEQFF
>NA|once|TRBJ2-5|TRBV24-1
TGTGCCACCAGTGATCCCGCGGACGGAGGGTTGGCGACCCAGTACTTC
CATSDPADGGLATQYF
>NA|once|TRBJ1-2|TRBV6-5
TGTGCCAGCAGGTCCTACTATGGCTACACCTTC
CASRSYYGYTF
>TRBD1|NA|TRBJ1-5|TRBV7-8
TGTGCCAGCAGCTTAGTGACAGGGGGCGGCCCTAATCAGCCCCAGCATTTT
CASSLVTGGGPNQPQHF
>TRBD2|few|TRBJ2-1|TRBV11-2
TGTGCCAGCACTCAGCTTCTAGCGGTAAATGAGCAGTTCTTC
CASTQLLAVNEQFF
>TRBD1|NA|TRBJ2-4|TRBV27
TGTGCCAGCAGTTCAGGGGGCCGCATTCAGTACTTC
CASSSGGRIQYF
>TRBD2|NA|TRBJ2-1|TRBV7-2
TGTGCCAGCAGCTTAGGTGGGACTAGCTTCTACAATGAGCAGTTCTTC
CASSLGGTSFYNEQFF
>TRBD1|NA|TRBJ2-1|TRBV2
TGTGCCAGCAGTGAACAGGGGGCGCTTGAAGCGCAGTTCTTC
CASSEQGALEAQFF
>TRBD1|NA|TRBJ1-2|TRBV24-1
TGTGCCACCAGTGATGAACAGGGGGGAAGGTGGGGCTACACCTTC
CATSDEQGGRWGYTF
>NA|NA|TRBJ2-6|TRBV28
TGTGCCAGCAGTTTTAGTGCAGGAAGCTCTGGGGCCAACGTCCTGACTTTC
CASSFSAGSSGANVLTF
>TRBD1|once|TRBJ1-1|TRBV11-1
TGTGCCAGCAGGCCCGGGACAGGGAAGGGGGACACTGAAGCTTTCTTT
CASRPGTGKGDTEAFF
>TRBD1|few|TRBJ2-7|TRBV10-3
TGTGCCATCAGTCAACCCGGGACAGGGGGCGGGGGCTACGAGCAGTACTTC
CAISQPGTGGGGYEQYF
>TRBD2|NA|TRBJ2-1|TRBV18
TGTGCCAGCTCAAAGGGACTAGCGGGTTACAATGAGCAGTTCTTC
CASSKGLAGYNEQFF
>NA|NA|TRBJ1-1|TRBV29-1
TGCACCGGTGTTGGGAACACTGAAGCTTTCTTT
CTGVGNTEAFF
>NA|NA|TRBJ2-2|TRBV24-1
TGTGCCACCAGCGAGCCCCGGGGGAACACCGGGGAGCTGTTTTTT
CATSEPRGNTGELFF
>NA|NA|TRBJ1-1|TRBV23-1
TGCGCCAGCAGTCCGCCCGGGGGGCTTATGAACACTGAAGCTTTCTTT
CASSPPGGLMNTEAFF
>NA|NA|TRBJ2-4|TRBV11-2
TGTGCCAGCAGCTTAGGGGGCAGGAAAAACATTCAGTACTTC
CASSLGGRKNIQYF
>NA|NA|TRBJ1-3|TRBV6-2/TRBV6-3
TGTGCCAGCAGTTACTCCAGCGGGACTTCCAAGGGAAACACCATATATTTT
CASSYSSGTSKGNTIYF
>NA|NA|TRBJ1-1|TRBV5-5
TGTGCCAGCAGCACCCAGTCCAACACTGAAGCTTTCTTT
CASSTQSNTEAFF
>NA|NA|TRBJ2-3|TRBV28
TGTGCCAGCAGTTTACTCCCAGGTGACACAGATACGCAGTATTTT
CASSLLPGDTDTQYF